A selection of T cell receptor beta chains follows, all from one sample in a study of blood T cell repertoires in COVID-19. Repertoires were generated with immunoSEQ multiplex PCR, while TCRdb's copy carries only in-frame clones and drops some. The sample holds 380,000 or so clones; about 88% are singletons and the top ten take just over 7%. Sequences were obtained from peripheral blood. Receptors were obtained from a woman aged 60 to 75 with COVID-19, enrolled during active disease. Both conserved end residues are part of each CDR3. D genes are given only for firm matches. Clone size is given for some rows only: seen once, a few or many times, or a class if the clone is expanded.

J,size,D,V,CDR3,DNA
TRBJ2-1,.,.,TRBV29-1,CSVIQVRNNEQFF,TGCAGCGTTATTCAGGTTCGGAACAATGAGCAGTTCTTC
TRBJ1-4,few,.,TRBV4-1,CASSHLGGGGLANEKLFF,TGCGCCAGCAGCCACCTAGGAGGTGGGGGCTTGGCTAATGAAAAACTGTTTTTT
TRBJ2-5,.,TRBD2,TRBV3-1/TRBV3-2,CASSPPLAGGRETQYF,TGTGCCAGCAGCCCACCACTAGCGGGGGGGCGGGAGACCCAGTACTTC
TRBJ2-7,.,TRBD1,TRBV18,CASSPGQGRIEQYF,TGTGCCAGCTCCCCGGGACAGGGCCGGATCGAGCAGTACTTC
TRBJ2-5,.,.,TRBV18,CASSPWQTQYF,TGTGCCAGCTCACCATGGCAGACCCAGTACTTC
TRBJ2-5,.,.,TRBV7-9,CASSAASGTEQETQYF,TGTGCCAGCAGCGCAGCGTCCGGGACTGAACAAGAGACCCAGTACTTC
TRBJ2-7,.,.,TRBV18,CASSPEEPVGQYF,TGTGCCAGCTCACCAGAGGAGCCAGTTGGGCAGTACTTC
TRBJ1-1,.,.,TRBV3-1/TRBV3-2,CASSPLGQGLNTEAFF,TGTGCCAGCAGCCCTCTCGGTCAGGGGCTGAACACTGAAGCTTTCTTT
TRBJ1-1,.,.,TRBV21-1,CASRRTGNTEAFF,TGTGCCAGCCGAAGGACAGGGAACACTGAAGCTTTCTTT
TRBJ2-1,once,TRBD1,TRBV5-4,CASSTGTGKNNEQFF,TGTGCCAGCAGCACGGGGACAGGGAAAAACAATGAGCAGTTCTTC
TRBJ1-6,few,TRBD1,TRBV6-5,CASSSMTGSYSPLHF,TGTGCCAGCAGTTCCATGACAGGGTCTTATTCACCCCTCCACTTT
TRBJ1-4,.,.,TRBV11-2,CASGTGRGEKLFF,TGTGCCAGCGGAACAGGGAGAGGGGAAAAACTGTTTTTT